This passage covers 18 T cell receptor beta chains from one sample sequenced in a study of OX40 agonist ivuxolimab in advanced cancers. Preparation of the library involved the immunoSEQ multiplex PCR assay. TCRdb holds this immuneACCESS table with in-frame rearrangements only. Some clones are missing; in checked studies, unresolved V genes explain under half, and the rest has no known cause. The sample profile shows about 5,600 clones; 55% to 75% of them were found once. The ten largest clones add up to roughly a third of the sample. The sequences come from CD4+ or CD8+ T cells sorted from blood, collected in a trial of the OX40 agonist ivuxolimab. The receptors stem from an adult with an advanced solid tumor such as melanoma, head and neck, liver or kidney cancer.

The CDR3, as DNA: TGTGCCAGCAGCCTTTCCATGAACACTGAAGCTTTCTTT. Translated: CASSLSMNTEAFF. The gene calls are TRBV7-3 and TRBJ1-1, with no clear D. This CDR3 has 13 amino acids. The V and J ends lost 5 bases and 0 bases respectively, with 7 bases between them. Germline-derived CDR1 and CDR2 are SGHTA and FQGTGA.

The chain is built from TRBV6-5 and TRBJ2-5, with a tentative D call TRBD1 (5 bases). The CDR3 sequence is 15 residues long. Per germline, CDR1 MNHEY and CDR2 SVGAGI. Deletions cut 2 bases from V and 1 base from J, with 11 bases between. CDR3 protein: CASSYVQGTQETQYF. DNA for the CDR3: TGTGCCAGCAGTTACGTTCAGGGAACCCAAGAGACCCAGTACTTC.

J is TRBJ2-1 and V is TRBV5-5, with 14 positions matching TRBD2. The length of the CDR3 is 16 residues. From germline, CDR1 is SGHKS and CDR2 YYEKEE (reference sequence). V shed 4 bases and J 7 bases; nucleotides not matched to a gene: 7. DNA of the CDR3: TGTGCCAGCAGCCAAGACGGACTAGCGGGAGGTAATGAGCAGTTCTTC. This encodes CASSQDGLAGGNEQFF.

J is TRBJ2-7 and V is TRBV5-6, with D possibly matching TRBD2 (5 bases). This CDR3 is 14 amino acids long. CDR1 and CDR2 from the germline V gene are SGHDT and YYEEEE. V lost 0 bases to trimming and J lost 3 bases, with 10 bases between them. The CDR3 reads CASSLVPSGYEQYF. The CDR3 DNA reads TGTGCCAGCAGCTTGGTCCCGAGCGGCTACGAGCAGTACTTC.

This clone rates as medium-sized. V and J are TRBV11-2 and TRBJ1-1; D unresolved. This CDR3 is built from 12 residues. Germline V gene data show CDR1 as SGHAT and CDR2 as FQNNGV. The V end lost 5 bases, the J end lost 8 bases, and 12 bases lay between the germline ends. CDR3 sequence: CASSLGVSEAFF. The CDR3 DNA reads TGTGCCAGCAGCCTCGGGGTCAGCGAAGCTTTCTTT.

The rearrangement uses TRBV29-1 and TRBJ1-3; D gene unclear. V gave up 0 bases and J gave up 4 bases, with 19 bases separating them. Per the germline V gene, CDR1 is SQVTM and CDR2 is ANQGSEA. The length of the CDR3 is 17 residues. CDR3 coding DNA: TGCAGCGTTGAAGATAAGTCAAGACAAAGGTCCGGAAACACCATATATTTT. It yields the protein CSVEDKSRQRSGNTIYF. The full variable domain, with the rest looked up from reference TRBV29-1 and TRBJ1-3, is SAVISQKPSRDICQRGTSLTIQCQVDSQVTMMFWYRQQPGQSLTLIATANQGSEATYESGFVIDKFPISRPNLTFSTLTVSNMSPEDSSIYLCSVEDKSRQRSGNTIYFGEGSWLTVV.

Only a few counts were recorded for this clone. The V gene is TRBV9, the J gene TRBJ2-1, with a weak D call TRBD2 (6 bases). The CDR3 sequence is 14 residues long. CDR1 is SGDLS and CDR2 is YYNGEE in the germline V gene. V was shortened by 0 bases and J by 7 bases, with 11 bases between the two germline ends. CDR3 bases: TGTGCCAGCAGCGTAGGGGTAGCGGCTAATGAGCAGTTCTTC. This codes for CASSVGVAANEQFF.

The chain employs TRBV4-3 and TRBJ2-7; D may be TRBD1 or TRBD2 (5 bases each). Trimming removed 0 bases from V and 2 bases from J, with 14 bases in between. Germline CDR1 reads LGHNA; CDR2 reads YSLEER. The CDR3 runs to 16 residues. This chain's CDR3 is CASSQERGALTYEQYF. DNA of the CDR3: TGCGCCAGCAGCCAAGAAAGAGGGGCATTAACCTACGAGCAGTACTTC.

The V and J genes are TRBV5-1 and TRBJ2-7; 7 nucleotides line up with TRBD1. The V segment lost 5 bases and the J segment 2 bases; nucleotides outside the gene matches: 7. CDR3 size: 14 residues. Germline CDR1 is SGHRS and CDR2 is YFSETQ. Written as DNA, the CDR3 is TGCGCCAGCAGATCCGGGACAGCGCCCTACGAGCAGTACTTC. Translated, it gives CASRSGTAPYEQYF.

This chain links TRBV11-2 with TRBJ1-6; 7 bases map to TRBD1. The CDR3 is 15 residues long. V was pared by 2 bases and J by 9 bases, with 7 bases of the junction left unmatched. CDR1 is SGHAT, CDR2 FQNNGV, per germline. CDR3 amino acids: CASSLFDRAGSPLHF. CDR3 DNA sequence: TGTGCCAGCAGCTTATTCGACAGGGCAGGTTCACCCCTCCACTTT.

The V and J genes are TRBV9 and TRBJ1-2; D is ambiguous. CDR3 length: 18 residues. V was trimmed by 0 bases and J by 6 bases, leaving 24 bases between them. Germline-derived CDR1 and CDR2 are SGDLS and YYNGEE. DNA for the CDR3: TGTGCCAGCAGCGTAGTGTCCATTGGGCCTTCTAAAAAGGATGGCTACACCTTC. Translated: CASSVVSIGPSKKDGYTF.

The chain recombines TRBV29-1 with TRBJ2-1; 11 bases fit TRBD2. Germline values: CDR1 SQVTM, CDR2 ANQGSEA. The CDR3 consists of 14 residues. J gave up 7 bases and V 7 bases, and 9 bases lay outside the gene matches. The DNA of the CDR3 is TGCAGCGCTTCACTAGCGGGAGCCTTAAATGAGCAGTTCTTC. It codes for CSASLAGALNEQFF.

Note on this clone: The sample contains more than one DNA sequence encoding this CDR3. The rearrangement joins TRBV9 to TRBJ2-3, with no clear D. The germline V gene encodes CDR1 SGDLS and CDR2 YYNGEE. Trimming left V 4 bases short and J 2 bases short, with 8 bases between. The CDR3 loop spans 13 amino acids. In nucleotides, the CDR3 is TGTGCCAGCAGCCAGCTAACCACAGATACGCAGTATTTT. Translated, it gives CASSQLTTDTQYF.

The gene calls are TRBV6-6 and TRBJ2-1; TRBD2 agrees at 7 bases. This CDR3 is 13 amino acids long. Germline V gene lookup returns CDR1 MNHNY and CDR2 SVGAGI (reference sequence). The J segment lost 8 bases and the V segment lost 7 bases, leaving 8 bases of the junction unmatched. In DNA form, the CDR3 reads TGTGCCAGCATCAGCGGGATGGCGGATGAGCAGTTCTTC. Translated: CASISGMADEQFF.

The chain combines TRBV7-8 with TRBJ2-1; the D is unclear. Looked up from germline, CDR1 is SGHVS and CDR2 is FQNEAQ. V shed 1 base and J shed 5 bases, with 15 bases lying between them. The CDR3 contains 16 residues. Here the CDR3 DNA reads TGTGCCAGCAGCTTAGGCGGAGATCCAATCAACAATGAGCAGTTCTTC. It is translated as CASSLGGDPINNEQFF. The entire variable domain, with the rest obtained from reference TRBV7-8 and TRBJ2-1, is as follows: GAGVSQSPRYKVAKRGQDVALRCDPISGHVSLFWYQQALGQGPEFLTYFQNEAQLDKSGLPSDRFFAERPEGSVSTLKIQRTQQEDSAVYLCASSLGGDPINNEQFFGPGTRLTVL.

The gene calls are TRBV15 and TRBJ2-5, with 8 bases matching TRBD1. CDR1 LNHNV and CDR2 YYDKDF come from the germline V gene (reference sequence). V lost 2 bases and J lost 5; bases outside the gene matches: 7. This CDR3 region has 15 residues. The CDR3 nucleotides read TGTGCCACCAGCAGACAGGGGGCGCATCGGGAGACCCAGTACTTC. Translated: CATSRQGAHRETQYF. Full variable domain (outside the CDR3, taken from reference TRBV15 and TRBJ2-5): DAMVIQNPRYQVTQFGKPVTLSCSQTLNHNVMYWYQQKSSQAPKLLFHYYDKDFNNEADTPDNFQSRRPNTSFCFLDIRSPGLGDTAMYLCATSRQGAHRETQYFGPGTRLLVL.

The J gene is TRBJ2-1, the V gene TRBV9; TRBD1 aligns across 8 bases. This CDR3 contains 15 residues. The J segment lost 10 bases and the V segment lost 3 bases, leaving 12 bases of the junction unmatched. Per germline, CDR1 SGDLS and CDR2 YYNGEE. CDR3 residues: CASSAAGGRQEEQFF. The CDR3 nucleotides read TGTGCCAGCAGCGCCGCAGGGGGCCGACAAGAGGAGCAGTTCTTC.

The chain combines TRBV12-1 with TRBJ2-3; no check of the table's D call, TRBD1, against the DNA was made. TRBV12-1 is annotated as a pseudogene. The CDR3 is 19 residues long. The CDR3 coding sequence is TGTGCCAGCAGCACCGAGACAGGGCAAGATGGGACTAGCACAGATACGCAGTATTTT. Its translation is CASSTETGQDGTSTDTQYF.